This entry concerns a single T cell receptor (beta chain). The length of the CDR3 is 13 residues. Germline V gene lookup returns CDR1 SQVTM and CDR2 ANQGSEA. Trimming pared 7 bases from V and 6 bases from J, leaving 17 bases between. This entry is derived from a study of human T cells and chemical hapten exposure. As for time point: patch test 3, about 24 weeks after DPC sensitization. The sample's treatment: therapeutic diphenylcyclopropenone sensitization with weekly scalp DPC. TCRdb passed the RACE reads through MiXCR, listing each CDR3 protein once. The data contain approximately 80,000 distinct CDR3 sequences, 13% of them seen just once; the ten biggest clones take up roughly 5.7%.

The source of this sequence is a woman in her 50s with alopecia areata. Some clones in this sample may be carry-over from other donors' samples. The chain joins TRBV29-1 to TRBJ2-3; D is perhaps TRBD1 (6 bases). The sample consisted of whole blood, taken in connection with sensitization to the hapten diphenylcyclopropenone (DPC). This chain's CDR3 is CSGGQGFWDTQYF. In DNA form, the CDR3 reads TGCAGCGGGGGCCAGGGGTTCTGGGATACGCAGTATTTT.